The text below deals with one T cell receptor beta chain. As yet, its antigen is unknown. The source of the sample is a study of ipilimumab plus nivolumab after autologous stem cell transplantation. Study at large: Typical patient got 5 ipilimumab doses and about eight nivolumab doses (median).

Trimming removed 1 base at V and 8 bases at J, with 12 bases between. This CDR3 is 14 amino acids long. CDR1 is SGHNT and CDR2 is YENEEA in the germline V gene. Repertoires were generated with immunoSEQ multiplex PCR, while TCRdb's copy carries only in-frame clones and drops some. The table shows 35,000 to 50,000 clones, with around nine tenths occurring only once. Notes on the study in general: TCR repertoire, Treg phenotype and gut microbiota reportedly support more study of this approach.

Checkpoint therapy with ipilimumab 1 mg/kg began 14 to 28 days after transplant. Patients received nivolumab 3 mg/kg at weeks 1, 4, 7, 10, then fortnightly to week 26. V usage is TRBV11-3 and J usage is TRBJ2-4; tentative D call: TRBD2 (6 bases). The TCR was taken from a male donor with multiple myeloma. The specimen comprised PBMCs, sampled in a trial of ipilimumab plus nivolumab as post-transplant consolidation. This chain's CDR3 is CASSLGRRGDIQYF. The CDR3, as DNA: TGTGCCAGCAGCTTAGGTAGACGCGGGGACATTCAGTACTTC.